Listed here are 3 T cell receptor beta chains from one sample, sequenced in a study of CD8 T cells in Susac syndrome. It was with random hexamers that 0.5 to 1 ug RNA was reverse transcribed. TCRdb independently ran MiXCR on the immunoSEQ multiplex PCR reads; one entry per CDR3 protein. The table includes 100,000 to 150,000 distinct CDR3 sequences, more than 90% detected once. The sequenced sample was CD8+ T cells from PBMCs. The receptors come from a human donor with Susac syndrome.

This CDR3 reads CASSPRQGSTGNTIYF. The CDR3 bases are TGTGCCAGCAGTCCTAGACAGGGGTCTACCGGAAACACCATATATTTT. The rearrangement uses TRBV28 and TRBJ1-3; 8 bases fit TRBD1. With V trimmed by 5 bases and J by 4 bases, 10 bases remained unmatched. The CDR3 spans 16 residues. CDR1 is MDHEN, CDR2 SYDVKM, per germline. The whole variable domain, filled in from reference TRBV28 and TRBJ1-3, reads DVKVTQSSRYLVKRTGEKVFLECVQDMDHENMFWYRQDPGLGLRLIYFSYDVKMKEKGDIPEGYSVSREKKERFSLILESASTNQTSMYLCASSPRQGSTGNTIYFGEGSWLTVV.

This sequence joins TRBV25-1 and TRBJ1-1, with TRBD1 identical over 7 bases. With 6 bases clipped from V and 4 bases from J, the junction kept 8 bases outside the gene matches. CDR3 length: 14 residues. Germline loops: CDR1 MGHDK, CDR2 SYGVNS. The CDR3 loop is CASRDLRGGTEAFF. The CDR3 region has the DNA TGTGCCAGCAGGGACCTCAGGGGGGGCACTGAAGCTTTCTTT. Variable domain in full (rest from reference TRBV25-1 and TRBJ1-1): EADIYQTPRYLVIGTGKKITLECSQTMGHDKMYWYQQDPGMELHLIHYSYGVNSTEKGDLSSESTVSRIRTEHFPLTLESARPSHTSQYLCASRDLRGGTEAFFGQGTRLTVV.

This rearrangement joins TRBV4-1 to TRBJ2-1; perhaps TRBD2 as D (6 bases). Germline V gives CDR1 MGHRA, CDR2 YSYEKL. CDR3 length equals 16 residues. Deletions cut 5 bases from V and 4 bases from J, with 18 bases between. The DNA for the CDR3 is TGCGCCAGCAGCAATCCCCGGGACTCAAGGTACAATGAGCAGTTCTTC. This encodes CASSNPRDSRYNEQFF.